This T cell receptor beta chain was found in a study of blood T cell repertoires in COVID-19. Study in general: Acute and convalescent COVID-19 specimens originated in the United States, Italy and Spain. The cDNA or gDNA used as material had been derived from T cells, B-cell-depleted T cells, or PBMCs.

V lost 0 bases and J lost 4; bases outside the gene matches: 3. Germline V gene lookup returns CDR1 MGHRA and CDR2 YSYEKL. This CDR3 comprises 15 residues. In the original analysis: Using reference gene primer amplification, nucleated cell counts were estimated. The assay was immunoSEQ multiplex PCR, and TCRdb's table has in-frame clones only and misses some. V and J calls and clone size are as listed in that table; D and trimming were resolved from the DNA. Among 410,000 or so clones listed, approximately 90% were seen once. This clonotype was obtained from a woman aged 25 to 45 with active or convalescent COVID-19. Sequenced sample: peripheral blood. This chain links TRBV4-1 with TRBJ2-1; 7 bases are a match to TRBD2. In nucleotides, the CDR3 is TGCGCCAGCAGCCAAGAACCAGCGGGGTACAATGAGCAGTTCTTC. It codes for CASSQEPAGYNEQFF.